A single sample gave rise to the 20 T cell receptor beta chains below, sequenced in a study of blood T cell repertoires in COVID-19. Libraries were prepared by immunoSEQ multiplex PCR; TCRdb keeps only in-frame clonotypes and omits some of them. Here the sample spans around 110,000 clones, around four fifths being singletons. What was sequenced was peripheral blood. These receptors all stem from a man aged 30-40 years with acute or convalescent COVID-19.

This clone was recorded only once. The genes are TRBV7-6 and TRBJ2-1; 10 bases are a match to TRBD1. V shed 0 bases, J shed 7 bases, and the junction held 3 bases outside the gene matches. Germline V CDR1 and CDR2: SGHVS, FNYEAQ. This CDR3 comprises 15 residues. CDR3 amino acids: CASSLARTGGNEQFF. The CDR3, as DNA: TGTGCCAGCAGCTTAGCACGGACAGGGGGTAATGAGCAGTTCTTC.

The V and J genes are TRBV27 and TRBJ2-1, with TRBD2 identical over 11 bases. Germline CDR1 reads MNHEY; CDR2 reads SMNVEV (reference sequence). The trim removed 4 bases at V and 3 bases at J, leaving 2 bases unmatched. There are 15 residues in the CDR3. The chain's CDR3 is CASSYGTSGYNEQFF. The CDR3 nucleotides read TGTGCCAGCAGTTACGGGACTAGCGGCTACAATGAGCAGTTCTTC.

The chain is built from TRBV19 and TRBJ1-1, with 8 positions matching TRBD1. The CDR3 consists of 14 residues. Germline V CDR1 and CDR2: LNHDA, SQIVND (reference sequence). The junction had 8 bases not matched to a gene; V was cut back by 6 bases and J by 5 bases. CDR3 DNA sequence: TGTGCCAGTAGGGCAACAGGGGGTCGGACTGAAGCTTTCTTT. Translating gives CASRATGGRTEAFF.

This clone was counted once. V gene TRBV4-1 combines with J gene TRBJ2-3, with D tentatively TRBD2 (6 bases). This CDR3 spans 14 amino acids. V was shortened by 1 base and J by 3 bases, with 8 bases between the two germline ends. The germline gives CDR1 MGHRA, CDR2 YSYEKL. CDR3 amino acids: CASSQGGVTDTQYF. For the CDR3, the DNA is TGCGCCAGCAGCCAAGGGGGGGTGACAGATACGCAGTATTTT.

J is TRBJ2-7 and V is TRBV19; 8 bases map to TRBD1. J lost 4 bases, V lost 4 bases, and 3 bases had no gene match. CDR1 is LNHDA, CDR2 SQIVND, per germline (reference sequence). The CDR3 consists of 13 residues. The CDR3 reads CASSNRDRYEQYF. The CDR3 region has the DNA TGTGCCAGTAGTAACCGGGACAGGTACGAGCAGTACTTC.

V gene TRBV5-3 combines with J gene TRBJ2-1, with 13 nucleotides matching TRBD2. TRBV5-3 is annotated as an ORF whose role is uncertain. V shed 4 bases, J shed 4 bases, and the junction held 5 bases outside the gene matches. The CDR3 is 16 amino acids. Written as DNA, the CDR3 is TGTGCCAGAAGCCGAGGACTAGCGGGGGCATACAATGAGCAGTTCTTC. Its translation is CARSRGLAGAYNEQFF.

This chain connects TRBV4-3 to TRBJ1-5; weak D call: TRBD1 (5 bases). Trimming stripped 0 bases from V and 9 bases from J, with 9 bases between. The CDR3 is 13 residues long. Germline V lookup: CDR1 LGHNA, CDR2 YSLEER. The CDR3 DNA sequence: TGCGCCAGCAGCCAAGACAGGGATGGGCCCCAGCATTTT. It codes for CASSQDRDGPQHF.

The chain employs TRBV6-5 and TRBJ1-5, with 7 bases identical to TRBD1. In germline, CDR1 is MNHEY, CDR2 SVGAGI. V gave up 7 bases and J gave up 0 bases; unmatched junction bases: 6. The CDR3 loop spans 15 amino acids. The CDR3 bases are TGTGCCAGCAACCCTGACAGGGCTAGCAATCAGCCCCAGCATTTT. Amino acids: CASNPDRASNQPQHF.

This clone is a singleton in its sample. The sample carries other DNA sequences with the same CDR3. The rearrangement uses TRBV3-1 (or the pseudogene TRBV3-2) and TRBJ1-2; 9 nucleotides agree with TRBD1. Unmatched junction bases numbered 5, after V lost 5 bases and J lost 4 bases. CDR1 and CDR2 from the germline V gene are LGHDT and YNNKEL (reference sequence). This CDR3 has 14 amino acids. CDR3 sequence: CASSRDRASYGYTF. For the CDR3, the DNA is TGTGCCAGCAGCAGGGACAGGGCCTCCTATGGCTACACCTTC.

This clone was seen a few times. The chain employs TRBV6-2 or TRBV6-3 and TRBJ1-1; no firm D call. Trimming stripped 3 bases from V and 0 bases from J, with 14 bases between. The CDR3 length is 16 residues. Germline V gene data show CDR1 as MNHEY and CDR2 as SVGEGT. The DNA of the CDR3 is TGTGCCAGCAGTTATAATGTGGTGGCCGTGAACACTGAAGCTTTCTTT. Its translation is CASSYNVVAVNTEAFF.

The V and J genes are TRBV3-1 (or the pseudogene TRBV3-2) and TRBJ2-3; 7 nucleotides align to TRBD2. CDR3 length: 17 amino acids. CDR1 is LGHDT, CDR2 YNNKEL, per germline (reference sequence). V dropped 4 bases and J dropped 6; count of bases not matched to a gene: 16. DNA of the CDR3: TGTGCCAGCAGCCCAAGTCGGATAAAGAGGACTAGGGATACGCAGTATTTT. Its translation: CASSPSRIKRTRDTQYF.

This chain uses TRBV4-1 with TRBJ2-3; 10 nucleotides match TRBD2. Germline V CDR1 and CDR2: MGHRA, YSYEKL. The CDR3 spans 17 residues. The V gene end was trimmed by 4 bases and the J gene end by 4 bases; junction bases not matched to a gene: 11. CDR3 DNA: TGCGCCAGCAGCCCCGGGGAGATAGCGGGAGGCTCAGATACGCAGTATTTT. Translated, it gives CASSPGEIAGGSDTQYF.

CDR3 residues: CASSQGNGGDTQYF. The CDR3 DNA sequence: TGCGCCAGCAGCCAAGGGAACGGCGGAGATACGCAGTATTTT. The J gene is TRBJ2-3, the V gene TRBV4-1; D is unclear. Trimming cost V 1 base and J 5 bases, with 10 bases left between them. Per the germline V gene, CDR1 is MGHRA and CDR2 is YSYEKL. The CDR3 spans 14 residues.

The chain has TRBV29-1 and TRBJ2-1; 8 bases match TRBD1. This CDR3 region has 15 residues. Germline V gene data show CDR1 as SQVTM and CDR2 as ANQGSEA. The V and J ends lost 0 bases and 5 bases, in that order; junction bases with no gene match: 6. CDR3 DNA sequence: TGCAGCGTTGAAGATTACAGGACAGGGAACAATGAGCAGTTCTTC. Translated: CSVEDYRTGNNEQFF.

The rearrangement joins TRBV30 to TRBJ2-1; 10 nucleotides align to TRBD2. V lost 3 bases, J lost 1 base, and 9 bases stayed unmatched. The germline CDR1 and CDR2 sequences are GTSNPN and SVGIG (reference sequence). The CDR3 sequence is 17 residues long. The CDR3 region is CAWSPIAGGESYNEQFF. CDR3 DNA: TGTGCCTGGAGCCCTATAGCGGGGGGTGAGTCCTACAATGAGCAGTTCTTC.

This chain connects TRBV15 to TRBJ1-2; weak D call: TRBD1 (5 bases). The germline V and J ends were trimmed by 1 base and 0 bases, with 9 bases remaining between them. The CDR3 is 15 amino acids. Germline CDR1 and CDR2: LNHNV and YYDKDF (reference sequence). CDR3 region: CATSRVGRANYGYTF. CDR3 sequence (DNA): TGTGCCACCAGCAGAGTCGGCAGGGCTAACTATGGCTACACCTTC.

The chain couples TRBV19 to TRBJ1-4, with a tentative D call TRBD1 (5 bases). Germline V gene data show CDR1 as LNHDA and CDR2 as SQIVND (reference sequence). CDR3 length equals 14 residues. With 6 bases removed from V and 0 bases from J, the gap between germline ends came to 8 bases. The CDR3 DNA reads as TGTGCCAGTAGCGAAGGGGCAACTAATGAAAAACTGTTTTTT. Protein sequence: CASSEGATNEKLFF.

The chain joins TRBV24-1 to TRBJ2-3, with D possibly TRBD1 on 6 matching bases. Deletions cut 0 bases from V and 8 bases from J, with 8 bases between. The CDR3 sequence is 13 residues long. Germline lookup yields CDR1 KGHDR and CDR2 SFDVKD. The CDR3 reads CATSDLKGGTQYF. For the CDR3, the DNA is TGTGCCACCAGTGATTTGAAAGGGGGTACGCAGTATTTT.

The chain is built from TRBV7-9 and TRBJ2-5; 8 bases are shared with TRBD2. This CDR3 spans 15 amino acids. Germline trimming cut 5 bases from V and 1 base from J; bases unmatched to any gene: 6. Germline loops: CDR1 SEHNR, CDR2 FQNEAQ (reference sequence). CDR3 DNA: TGTGCCAGCAGCCGGACGACTAGCGCCCAAGAGACCCAGTACTTC. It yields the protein CASSRTTSAQETQYF.

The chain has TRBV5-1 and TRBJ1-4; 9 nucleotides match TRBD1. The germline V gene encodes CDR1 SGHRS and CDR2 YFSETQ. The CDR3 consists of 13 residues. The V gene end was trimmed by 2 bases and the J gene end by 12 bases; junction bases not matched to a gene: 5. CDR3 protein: CASSFGQGSELFF. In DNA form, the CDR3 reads TGCGCCAGCAGCTTCGGACAGGGGAGCGAACTGTTTTTT.